The rows below give T cell receptor beta chains drawn from one sample of a study of PD-L1 blockade in urothelial cancer. Data came from immunoSEQ multiplex PCR; TCRdb stores just in-frame clones and leaves some out. The data hold 45,000 to 55,000 clones, with about four fifths observed a single time. The specimen was PBMCs, collected around atezolizumab (anti-PD-L1) treatment. The receptors shown here come from a man in his sixties or seventies with urothelial cancer. The CDR3 runs from the conserved cysteine through the conserved F or W. A D gene is named only where the DNA matches it firmly. The size of a clone is reported for some rows only, either as once, few or many, or as a class for expanded clones.

TRBJ2-7,few,TRBD1,TRBV5-1,CASRPSGTGVGEQYF,TGCGCCAGCAGACCTTCCGGGACAGGGGTCGGTGAGCAGTACTTC
TRBJ2-7,NA,NA,TRBV7-2,CASRDYLLRF,TGTGCCAGCAGGGACTACCTCCTCAGGTTC
TRBJ2-7,many,TRBD1,TRBV5-1,CASSLQPGQGYEQYF,TGCGCCAGCAGCTTGCAACCGGGACAGGGCTACGAGCAGTACTTC
TRBJ2-2,few,TRBD2,TRBV28,CASSPSGWRTGELFF,TGTGCCAGCAGTCCTAGCGGTTGGAGGACCGGGGAGCTGTTTTTT
TRBJ2-2,NA,TRBD1,TRBV9,CASSVATGTGVTGELFF,TGTGCCAGCAGCGTAGCTACCGGGACAGGGGTCACCGGGGAGCTGTTTTTT
TRBJ2-1,NA,NA,TRBV20-1,CSARQGDEQFF,TGCAGTGCTAGACAGGGCGATGAGCAGTTCTTC
TRBJ2-5,once,TRBD2,TRBV10-1,CASSESKGLAGGETQYF,TGCGCCAGCAGTGAGTCGAAAGGGCTAGCGGGCGGAGAGACCCAGTACTTC
TRBJ2-5,once,TRBD1,TRBV6-4,CAQKPGGGEETQYF,TGTGCCCAAAAGCCAGGGGGCGGCGAAGAGACCCAGTACTTC
TRBJ2-1,once,TRBD1,TRBV18,CASSLGTGAVSEQFF,TGTGCCAGCTCCCTCGGGACAGGGGCAGTGAGTGAGCAGTTCTTC
TRBJ1-5,NA,NA,TRBV28,CASSLSGEQPQHF,TGTGCCAGCAGTTTGTCAGGGGAACAGCCCCAGCATTTT
TRBJ1-1,NA,NA,TRBV6-6,CASSYVGGEVNTEAFF,TGTGCCAGCAGTTACGTGGGGGGGGAGGTGAACACTGAAGCTTTCTTT
TRBJ2-1,NA,NA,TRBV9,CASSVEWEGGNEQFF,TGTGCCAGCAGCGTAGAGTGGGAGGGGGGCAATGAGCAGTTCTTC
TRBJ1-2,NA,NA,TRBV30,CAWSVAARLGYTF,TGTGCCTGGAGTGTAGCCGCGCGGCTTGGCTACACCTTC
TRBJ1-1,NA,TRBD1,TRBV5-1,CASSTLTGSRDTEAFF,TGCGCCAGCAGCACCCTGACAGGGAGTAGGGACACTGAAGCTTTCTTT
TRBJ1-5,NA,NA,TRBV2,CASGLQGGGNQPQHF,TGTGCCAGCGGGCTACAGGGTGGAGGCAATCAGCCCCAGCATTTT
TRBJ2-7,NA,TRBD1,TRBV11-3,CASSRTGAQEQYF,TGTGCCAGCAGCCGGACAGGGGCGCAAGAGCAGTACTTC
TRBJ1-3,once,NA,TRBV28,CASSSGVRGWKGNTIYF,TGTGCCAGCAGTTCGGGGGTGAGGGGCTGGAAAGGAAACACCATATATTTT
TRBJ2-7,few,NA,TRBV4-1,CASTKEGYYSYEQYF,TGCGCCAGCACCAAGGAGGGGTATTATTCCTACGAGCAGTACTTC
TRBJ2-1,NA,TRBD1,TRBV10-3,CAISESGTGTGLVDEQFF,TGTGCCATCAGTGAGTCGGGGACCGGGACAGGTTTAGTCGATGAGCAGTTCTTC
TRBJ2-1,NA,TRBD2,TRBV2,CASSPGLNNEQFF,TGTGCCAGCAGTCCGGGACTAAACAATGAGCAGTTCTTC
TRBJ1-1,few,NA,TRBV19,CASRKGLPPGPNTEAFF,TGTGCCAGTAGAAAGGGACTTCCGCCGGGCCCTAACACTGAAGCTTTCTTT
TRBJ2-1,NA,TRBD2,TRBV9,CASSVGFLTSGNLEQFF,TGTGCCAGCAGCGTAGGGTTCTTGACTAGCGGGAATCTGGAGCAGTTCTTC
TRBJ2-6,NA,NA,TRBV4-2,CASSPNPAGGANVLTF,TGTGCCAGCAGCCCTAATCCGGCAGGTGGGGCCAACGTCCTGACTTTC
TRBJ1-2,NA,NA,TRBV19,CASSTTGGNYGYTF,TGTGCCAGTAGTACGACAGGCGGAAACTATGGCTACACCTTC
TRBJ2-1,few,TRBD2,TRBV13,CASSLRGVDNEQFF,TGTGCCAGCAGCTTGCGGGGGGTAGACAATGAGCAGTTCTTC